Sequencing of this TCR beta chain was carried out in a study of Graves' ophthalmopathy and Graves' hyperthyroidism. The study, taken as a whole, reports: In blood appeared most of the expanded thyroid clonotypes whose frequency exceeded 0.001.

Remarks on this clonotype: No antigen is known for it.

The ends were cut back, 10 bases at V and 6 bases at J, with 27 bases in the middle. This CDR3 has 17 residues. CDR1 SGHAT and CDR2 FQNNGV come from the germline V gene. Researchers took RNA transcripts and amplified TCR beta CDR3 regions from them. RT-PCR was first run with HTBI primers, then multiplex PCR in a second round. TCRdb passed the multiplex PCR reads through MiXCR, listing each CDR3 protein once. The sample consists of under 400,000 distinct CDR3 sequences, roughly 15% of them appearing once. V gene TRBV11-2 combines with J gene TRBJ2-2; D tentatively fits TRBD1 or TRBD2 (7 bases each). Material for sequencing was peripheral blood. The origin of this receptor is an adult man with Graves' ophthalmopathy. The CDR3 region has the DNA TGTGCCACTCCCCCAGGGGGGGGAAGATCGGGGGCCGGGGAGCTGTTTTTT. Encoded protein: CATPPGGGRSGAGELFF.